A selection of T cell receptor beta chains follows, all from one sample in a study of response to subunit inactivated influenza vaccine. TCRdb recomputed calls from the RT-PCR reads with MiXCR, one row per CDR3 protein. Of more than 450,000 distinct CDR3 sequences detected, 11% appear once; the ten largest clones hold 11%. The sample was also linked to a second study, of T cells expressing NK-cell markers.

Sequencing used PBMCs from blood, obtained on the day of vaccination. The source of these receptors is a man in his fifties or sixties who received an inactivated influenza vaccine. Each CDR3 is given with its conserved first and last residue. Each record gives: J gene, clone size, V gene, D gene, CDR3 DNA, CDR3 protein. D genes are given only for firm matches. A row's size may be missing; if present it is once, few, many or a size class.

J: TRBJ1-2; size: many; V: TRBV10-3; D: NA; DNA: TGTGCCATCAGTGAGTCAAAGGAGGGCGCCTATGGCTACACCTTC; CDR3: CAISESKEGAYGYTF
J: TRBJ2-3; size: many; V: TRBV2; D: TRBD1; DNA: TGTGCCAGCAGCGCAGGGGGCTACAGGACAGATACGCAGTATTTT; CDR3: CASSAGGYRTDTQYF
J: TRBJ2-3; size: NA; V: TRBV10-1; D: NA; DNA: TGCGCCAGCTGTGAGTCAAGCCCAACAGATACGCAGTATTTT; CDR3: CASCESSPTDTQYF
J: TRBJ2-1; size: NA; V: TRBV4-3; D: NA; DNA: TGCGCCAGCAGCCAAGATGGCTCGGAGCTCAATGAGCAGTTCTTC; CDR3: CASSQDGSELNEQFF
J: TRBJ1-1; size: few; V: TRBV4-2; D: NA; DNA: TGTGCCAGCAGCCAGGGGGACCTCAGGGAAGCTTTCTTT; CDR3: CASSQGDLREAFF
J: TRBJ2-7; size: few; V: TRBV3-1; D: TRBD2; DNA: TGTGCCAGCAGCCAACATAGCGGGACCTACGAGCAGTACTTC; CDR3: CASSQHSGTYEQYF
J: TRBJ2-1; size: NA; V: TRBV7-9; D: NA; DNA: TGTGCCAGCAGCTGGACAGACTCCTACAATGAGCAGTTCTTC; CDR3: CASSWTDSYNEQFF
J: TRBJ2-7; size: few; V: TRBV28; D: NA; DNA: TGTGCCAGCAGTCAACTCCGACAGTCTGCCGAGCAGTACTTC; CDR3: CASSQLRQSAEQYF
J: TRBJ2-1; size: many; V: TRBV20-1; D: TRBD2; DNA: TGCAGTGCCAGGACTAGCGGGAGTAATGAGCAGTTCTTC; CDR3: CSARTSGSNEQFF
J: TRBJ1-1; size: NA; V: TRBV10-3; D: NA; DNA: TGTGCCATCATAGGGAGCATTGGGACTGAAGCTTTCTTT; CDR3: CAIIGSIGTEAFF
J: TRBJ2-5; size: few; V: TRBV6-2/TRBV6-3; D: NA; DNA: TGTGCCAGCAGCTGGGGGCGAAGTTCTTCCCAGTACTTC; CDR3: CASSWGRSSSQYF
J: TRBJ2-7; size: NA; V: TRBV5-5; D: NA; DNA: TGTGCCAGCAGCTCTGCCCTCGGGGGCCCCTACGAGCAGTACTTC; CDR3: CASSSALGGPYEQYF
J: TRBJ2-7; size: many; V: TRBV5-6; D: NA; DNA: TGTGCCAGCAGCTTGAGACACGAGCAGTACTTC; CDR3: CASSLRHEQYF
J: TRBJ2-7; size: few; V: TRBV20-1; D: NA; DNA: TGCAGTGCTCTCCGGTCCTTCTACGAGCAGTACTTC; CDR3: CSALRSFYEQYF
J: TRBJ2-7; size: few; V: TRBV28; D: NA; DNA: TGTGCCAGCAGTCCCCCGGGATGGTCCTACGAGCAGTACTTC; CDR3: CASSPPGWSYEQYF
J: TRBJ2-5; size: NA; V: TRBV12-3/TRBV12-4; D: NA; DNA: TGTGCCAGCAGGCTGGGGGAGGCGATAGAGACCCAGTACTTC; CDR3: CASRLGEAIETQYF
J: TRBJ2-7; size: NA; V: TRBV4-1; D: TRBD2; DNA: TGCGCCAGCAGCCAAGAGGGGACTATTAAGTACGAGCAGTACTTC; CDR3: CASSQEGTIKYEQYF
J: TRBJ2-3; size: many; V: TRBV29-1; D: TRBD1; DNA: TGCAGCGTCGCTGGGACAGATAGCACAGATACGCAGTATTTT; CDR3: CSVAGTDSTDTQYF
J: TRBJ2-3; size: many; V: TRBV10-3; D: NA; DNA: TGTGCCATCAGTGAGTCTCGGTCAAATCAGGCGGGTACGCAGTATTTT; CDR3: CAISESRSNQAGTQYF
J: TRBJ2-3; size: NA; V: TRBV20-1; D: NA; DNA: TGCAGTGCTAGTTCCGGGGGACGCACAGATACGCAGTATTTT; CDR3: CSASSGGRTDTQYF
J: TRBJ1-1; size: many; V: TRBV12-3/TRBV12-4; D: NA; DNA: NA; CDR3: CASSFGPGSTEAFF
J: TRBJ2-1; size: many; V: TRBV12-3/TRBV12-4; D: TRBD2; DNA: TGTGCCAGCAGCCCCGGGACTAGCGGATACAATGAGCAGTTCTTC; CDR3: CASSPGTSGYNEQFF
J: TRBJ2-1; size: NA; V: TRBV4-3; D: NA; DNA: TGCGCCAGCAGCCACATAACGCGGGGCAATGAGCACTTCTTC; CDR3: CASSHITRGNEHFF
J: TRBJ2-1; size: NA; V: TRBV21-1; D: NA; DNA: TGTGCCAGCAGCAAAAGGAGAGGACTAGCCGGTGATGAGCAGTTCTTC; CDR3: CASSKRRGLAGDEQFF
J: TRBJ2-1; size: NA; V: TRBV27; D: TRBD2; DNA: TGTGCCAGCAGTTTATGGGGACTATCCCATGAGCAGTTCTTC; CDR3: CASSLWGLSHEQFF
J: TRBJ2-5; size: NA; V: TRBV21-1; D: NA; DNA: TGTGCCAGCACTCACGGGATTCTCGGACAGGGGGCATGTCAAGAGACCCAGTACTTC; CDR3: CASTHGILGQGACQETQYF
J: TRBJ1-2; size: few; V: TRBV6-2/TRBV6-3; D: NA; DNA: TGTGCCAGCAGTTACTCGCCGGGGAGGATAGGCTATGGCTACACCTTC; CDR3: CASSYSPGRIGYGYTF
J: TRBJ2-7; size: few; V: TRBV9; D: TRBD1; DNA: TGTGCCAGCAGCATGACAGGGATGGGCTACGAGCAGTACTTC; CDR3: CASSMTGMGYEQYF
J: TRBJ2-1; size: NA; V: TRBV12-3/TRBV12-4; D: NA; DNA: TGTGCCAGCACTCGAGAGGGATACAATGAGCAGTTCTTC; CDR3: CASTREGYNEQFF
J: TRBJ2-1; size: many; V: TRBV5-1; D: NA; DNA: TGCGCCAGCAGCTCAGGGGTGAATGAGCAGTTCTTC; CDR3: CASSSGVNEQFF
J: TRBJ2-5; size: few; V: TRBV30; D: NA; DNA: TGTGCCTGGAGTGATTGGAGGGTTGGGGAGACCCAGTACTTC; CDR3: CAWSDWRVGETQYF
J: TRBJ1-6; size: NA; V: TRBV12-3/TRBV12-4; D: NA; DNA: TGTGCCAGCAGTTTAGACGGCAGTCCTTCACCCCTCCACTTT; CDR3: CASSLDGSPSPLHF
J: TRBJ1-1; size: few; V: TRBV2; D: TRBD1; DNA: TGTGCCACCCAGGGACAGACGAACACTGAAGCTTTCTTT; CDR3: CATQGQTNTEAFF
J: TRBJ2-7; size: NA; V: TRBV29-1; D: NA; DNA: TGCAGCGTTGGTGCAGTTTCCGAGCAGTACTTC; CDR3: CSVGAVSEQYF
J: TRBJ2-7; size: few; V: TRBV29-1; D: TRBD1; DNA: TGCAGCGCTGCCGGGACAGGGGGTCCCTACGAGCAGTACTTC; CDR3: CSAAGTGGPYEQYF
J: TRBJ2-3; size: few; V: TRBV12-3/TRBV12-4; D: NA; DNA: TGTGCCAGCAGTTTAAATATCGGTGTCCCAGATACGCAGTATTTT; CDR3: CASSLNIGVPDTQYF